Below, 29 T cell receptor beta chains from the same sample are listed, as sequenced in a study of cytomegalovirus exposure and HLA in healthy donors. The repertoire was sequenced with immunoSEQ multiplex PCR; TCRdb's copy has only in-frame clones and lacks some. In the table there are some 170,000 clones, around nine tenths of which are singletons. The sample was PBMCs. Receptors were obtained from a woman aged 18 to 35 in good health and CMV-seropositive.

The chain combines TRBV2 with TRBJ2-1; maybe TRBD2 (6 bases). V was trimmed by 6 bases and J by 6 bases, leaving 12 bases between them. The CDR3 length is 13 residues. CDR1 is SNHLY, CDR2 FYNNEI, per germline. CDR3 in amino acids: CASRGGWGNEQFF. The CDR3 DNA reads as TGTGCCAGCAGGGGAGGTTGGGGCAATGAGCAGTTCTTC.

CDR3 nucleotide sequence: TGTGCCAGCAGCTTAGTGCAGGGGATCTATGGCTACACCTTC. The encoded protein is CASSLVQGIYGYTF. The genes are TRBV7-9 and TRBJ1-2; tentatively, D is TRBD1 (6 bases). Germline CDR1 is SEHNR and CDR2 is FQNEAQ (reference sequence). This CDR3 is built from 14 residues. V shed 1 base and J shed 4 bases, with 10 bases lying between them.

Only one count was recorded for this clone. The chain uses TRBV19 and TRBJ2-1; TRBD2 matches at 15 bases. CDR1 is LNHDA and CDR2 is SQIVND in the germline V gene (reference sequence). The CDR3 sequence is 15 residues long. The ends lost 5 bases at V and 6 bases at J; junction bases unmatched: 2. The CDR3 DNA reads TGTGCCAGTAGTCGGACTAGCGGGAGGGCCAATGAGCAGTTCTTC. Its protein is CASSRTSGRANEQFF.

The chain couples TRBV5-1 to TRBJ2-7; a weak D match, TRBD2 (5 bases). CDR1 and CDR2 (germline): SGHRS, YFSETQ. CDR3 length: 14 amino acids. V was trimmed by 0 bases and J by 1 base, leaving 8 bases between them. CDR3 DNA sequence: TGCGCCAGCAGCTTGGTGAGCGGTTCCTACGAGCAGTACTTC. Protein sequence: CASSLVSGSYEQYF.

In its sample, this clone was seen once. The chain has TRBV4-1 and TRBJ2-7, with D tentatively TRBD2 (6 bases). This CDR3 is built from 13 residues. Germline V CDR1 and CDR2: MGHRA, YSYEKL. Trimming took off 4 bases at V and 3 bases at J, with 10 bases between the two ends. CDR3 sequence reads: CASSRGLNYEQYF. DNA for the CDR3: TGCGCCAGCAGCCGGGGACTCAACTACGAGCAGTACTTC.

This clone was seen only once. The chain joins TRBV6-1 to TRBJ1-5; perhaps TRBD1 as D (5 bases). This CDR3 is built from 14 residues. The ends were cut back, 8 bases at V and 7 bases at J, with 18 bases in the middle. CDR1 and CDR2 from the germline V gene are MNHNS and SASEGT. CDR3 sequence reads: CASWQGDRRQPQHF. The CDR3 nucleotides are TGTGCCAGCTGGCAGGGCGACCGGCGACAGCCCCAGCATTTT.

This rearrangement joins TRBV9 to TRBJ1-1, with D uncertain. The CDR3 extends over 14 amino acids. The ends were cut back, 4 bases at V and 5 bases at J, with 15 bases in the middle. The germline V gene encodes CDR1 SGDLS and CDR2 YYNGEE. The CDR3 bases are TGTGCCAGCAGCTACGGTGAAGAATTGACTGAAGCTTTCTTT. This gives the protein CASSYGEELTEAFF.

The CDR3 coding sequence is TGCGCCAGCAGTGAGACGGGACAGGAAGAGACCCAGTACTTC. Translated: CASSETGQEETQYF. The chain joins TRBV10-1 to TRBJ2-5, with TRBD1 matching over 8 bases. The CDR3 has 14 amino acids. Germline V lookup: CDR1 WNHNN, CDR2 SYGVQD (reference sequence). Trimming cost V 2 bases and J 3 bases; bases outside gene matches: 2.

The chain uses TRBV2 and TRBJ2-5; possible D gene TRBD1, 5 bases. This CDR3 has 13 amino acids. Germline V gives CDR1 SNHLY, CDR2 FYNNEI. With 6 bases removed from V and 6 bases from J, the gap between germline ends came to 14 bases. The CDR3 is CASSISGKKTQYF. CDR3 nucleotide sequence: TGTGCCAGCAGCATCTCAGGGAAAAAGACCCAGTACTTC.

DNA of the CDR3: TGTGCCAGCAGTTTGTCAGGACTAGCGGGAGGTTGGCAAGAGACCCAGTACTTC. Residues: CASSLSGLAGGWQETQYF. The J gene is TRBJ2-5, the V gene TRBV27; 14 positions agree with TRBD2. The CDR3 loop spans 18 amino acids. Germline V CDR1 and CDR2: MNHEY, SMNVEV (reference sequence). Trimming removed 3 bases from V and 2 bases from J; junction bases left unmatched: 8.

In its sample, this clone was seen a few times. The chain combines TRBV11-2 with TRBJ1-3; 8 bases line up with TRBD1. This CDR3 region has 14 residues. After removal of 8 bases from V and 4 bases from J, the junction contained 7 bases not matched to a gene. Germline V gives CDR1 SGHAT, CDR2 FQNNGV. As DNA, the CDR3 is TGTGCCAGCGGACAGGGTGTATCCGGAAACACCATATATTTT. Amino acid sequence: CASGQGVSGNTIYF.

In regard to this clone: Other DNA sequences in this sample translate to the same CDR3. Here the CDR3 DNA reads TGTGCCAGCAGCTGGGACAGGGGGCGTCGGGAGACCCAGTACTTC. Encoded protein: CASSWDRGRRETQYF. The rearrangement links TRBV7-9 to TRBJ2-5, with 12 bases aligning to TRBD1. CDR3 size: 15 residues. The ends lost 4 bases at V and 5 bases at J; junction bases unmatched: 5. Germline CDR1 reads SEHNR; CDR2 reads FQNEAQ (reference sequence). The full variable domain, completed using reference TRBV7-9 and TRBJ2-5, is DTGVSQNPRHKITKRGQNVTFRCDPISEHNRLYWYRQTLGQGPEFLTYFQNEAQLEKSRLLSDRFSAERPKGSFSTLEIQRTEQGDSAMYLCASSWDRGRRETQYFGPGTRLLVL.

This clone came up once. CDR3 in amino acids: CASSYSIWQGDEKLFF. The CDR3 nucleotides read TGTGCCAGCAGTTACTCGATTTGGCAGGGGGATGAAAAACTGTTTTTT. The genes are TRBV6-5 and TRBJ1-4; 7 positions agree with TRBD1. The CDR3 is 16 residues long. Losses at the gene ends were 0 bases for V and 6 bases for J; bases not matched to a gene: 7. Per the germline V gene, CDR1 is MNHEY and CDR2 is SVGAGI.

The rearrangement links TRBV7-9 to TRBJ2-1; a possible D gene is TRBD1 (6 bases). V shed 6 bases and J shed 5 bases, with 17 bases lying between them. This CDR3 contains 15 residues. CDR1 is SEHNR and CDR2 is FQNEAQ in the germline V gene (reference sequence). For the CDR3, the DNA is TGTGCCAGCAGTCTAGGGGGTGTCTTAAACAATGAGCAGTTCTTC. It encodes CASSLGGVLNNEQFF.

V usage is TRBV30 and J usage is TRBJ2-3; D possibly corresponds to TRBD2 (6 bases). Deletions cut 2 bases from V and 5 bases from J, with 14 bases between. The CDR3 covers 14 residues. In germline, CDR1 is GTSNPN, CDR2 SVGIG (reference sequence). CDR3 amino acids: CAWSRSGREDTQYF. CDR3 nucleotides: TGTGCCTGGAGTCGAAGCGGGCGAGAAGATACGCAGTATTTT.

V gene TRBV19 combines with J gene TRBJ2-7, with TRBD2 identical over 7 bases. V trimming: 3 bases; J trimming: 4 bases; junction bases outside the gene matches: 9. The germline V gene encodes CDR1 LNHDA and CDR2 SQIVND (reference sequence). The length of the CDR3 is 15 residues. In nucleotides, the CDR3 is TGTGCCAGTAGTATCTTCGGCGGGAGTCTGTACGAGCAGTACTTC. Amino acids: CASSIFGGSLYEQYF.

The V gene is TRBV30, the J gene TRBJ2-1, with TRBD2 matching 12 bases. The germline gives CDR1 GTSNPN, CDR2 SVGIG (reference sequence). The CDR3 is 17 amino acids. Trimming at V came to 3 bases and at J to 7 bases, leaving 13 bases not matched to a gene. The CDR3, as DNA: TGTGCCTGGAGCACCCCCGGACTAGCGGGACGATCTAATGAGCAGTTCTTC. Amino acid sequence: CAWSTPGLAGRSNEQFF.

CDR3 region: CASSLGAGGKAGELFF. The CDR3 nucleotides read TGTGCCAGCAGCCTAGGGGCCGGGGGTAAAGCCGGGGAGCTGTTTTTT. The rearrangement links TRBV7-9 to TRBJ2-2; D might be TRBD2 (6 bases). There are 16 residues in the CDR3. V lost 5 bases and J 6 bases, leaving 19 bases between the germline ends. CDR1 and CDR2 from the germline V gene are SEHNR and FQNEAQ (reference sequence).

The V call is TRBV6-1, the J call TRBJ1-4, with TRBD1 matching 8 bases. CDR3 size: 17 residues. V was clipped by 4 bases and J by 7 bases; unmatched bases: 14. CDR1 MNHNS and CDR2 SASEGT come from the germline V gene. DNA of the CDR3: TGTGCCAGCAGTGTAATGGCAGGGGGCGGGGAAGTTGAAAAACTGTTTTTT. This gives the protein CASSVMAGGGEVEKLFF.

The genes are TRBV5-1 and TRBJ2-6; 7 bases agree with TRBD1. This CDR3 spans 18 amino acids. Germline assignment: CDR1 SGHRS and CDR2 YFSETQ. Unmatched junction bases numbered 9, after V lost 2 bases and J lost 1 base. The CDR3 region has the DNA TGCGCCAGCAGCTTTATAGGACAGGTTCAGTCTGGGGCCAACGTCCTGACTTTC. Amino acid sequence: CASSFIGQVQSGANVLTF. The full variable domain, completed using reference TRBV5-1 and TRBJ2-6, is KAGVTQTPRYLIKTRGQQVTLSCSPISGHRSVSWYQQTPGQGLQFLFEYFSETQRNKGNFPGRFSGRQFSNSRSEMNVSTLELGDSALYLCASSFIGQVQSGANVLTFGAGSRLTVL.

The CDR3 region is CASSLQGAGANVLTF. The CDR3 DNA follows: TGCGCCAGCAGCCTTCAGGGGGCTGGGGCCAACGTCCTGACTTTC. The rearrangement uses TRBV4-3 and TRBJ2-6; TRBD1 matches 7 bases. Losses at the gene ends were 4 bases for V and 2 bases for J; bases not matched to a gene: 2. The CDR3 loop spans 15 amino acids. Germline-derived CDR1 and CDR2 are LGHNA and YSLEER.

The CDR3 loop is CASSLRAGLTGLSYEQYF. The CDR3 DNA follows: TGTGCCAGCAGCTTGAGGGCAGGGCTCACGGGACTTTCCTACGAGCAGTACTTC. The chain couples TRBV5-6 to TRBJ2-7; the D gene is possibly TRBD2 (6 bases). V lost 1 base, J lost 1 base, and 21 bases lay in between. This CDR3 has 18 amino acids. In germline, CDR1 is SGHDT, CDR2 YYEEEE.

The V gene is TRBV23-1, the J gene TRBJ2-7; 7 bases agree with TRBD2. TRBV23-1 is labeled an ORF, and its function is uncertain. The CDR3 sequence is 12 residues long. Germline trimming cut 6 bases from V and 6 bases from J; bases unmatched to any gene: 5. The CDR3 protein is CASRGRACEQYF. CDR3 nucleotides: TGCGCCAGCAGGGGGAGGGCCTGCGAGCAGTACTTC.

This chain connects TRBV30 to TRBJ2-1; D unclear. Trimming removed 8 bases from V and 4 bases from J, with 9 bases in between. The CDR3 runs 11 residues. Germline-derived CDR1 and CDR2 are GTSNPN and SVGIG (reference sequence). The CDR3 nucleotides read TGTGCCCGTACAGAATACAATGAGCAGTTCTTC. Translated: CARTEYNEQFF.

The chain has TRBV10-3 and TRBJ1-1; 7 bases fit TRBD1. The length of the CDR3 is 14 residues. J gave up 1 base and V 4 bases, and 3 bases lay outside the gene matches. Germline V CDR1 and CDR2: ENHRY, SYGVKD. The CDR3 spells CAISGAGGNTEAFF. CDR3 nucleotides: TGTGCCATCAGTGGGGCAGGGGGGAACACTGAAGCTTTCTTT.

This chain links TRBV2 with TRBJ2-5; 7 nucleotides agree with TRBD1. Per germline, CDR1 SNHLY and CDR2 FYNNEI. V was clipped by 6 bases and J by 5 bases; unmatched bases: 6. The CDR3 length is 13 residues. CDR3 nucleotides: TGTGCCAGCAGATCGACAGGGACGGAGACCCAGTACTTC. Its protein is CASRSTGTETQYF.

The chain employs TRBV7-9 and TRBJ2-7; 9 nucleotides agree with TRBD2. V trimming: 1 base; J trimming: 4 bases; junction bases outside the gene matches: 14. This CDR3 is 18 amino acids long. Germline loops: CDR1 SEHNR, CDR2 FQNEAQ (reference sequence). The CDR3 protein is CASSLGTSDPEASYEQYF. CDR3 nucleotide sequence: TGTGCCAGCAGCTTAGGGACTAGCGACCCCGAAGCCTCATACGAGCAGTACTTC.

This chain joins TRBV30 and TRBJ1-4; TRBD1 matches at 7 bases. V lost 1 base and J lost 7; bases outside the gene matches: 12. This CDR3 is 16 amino acids long. Germline V CDR1 and CDR2: GTSNPN, SVGIG (reference sequence). Written as DNA, the CDR3 is TGTGCCTGGAGTGGTATAGGGGGCTTAGGTTTTGAAAAACTGTTTTTT. It yields the protein CAWSGIGGLGFEKLFF.

The rearrangement uses TRBV7-9 and TRBJ1-4; 12 nucleotides match TRBD1. This CDR3 is built from 17 residues. Looked up from germline, CDR1 is SEHNR and CDR2 is FQNEAQ (reference sequence). The V and J ends lost 4 bases and 6 bases, in that order; junction bases with no gene match: 9. CDR3 residues: CASSWDRGPDGDEKLFF. CDR3 DNA: TGTGCCAGCAGCTGGGACAGGGGGCCCGATGGGGATGAAAAACTGTTTTTT.